This section outlines one TCR beta chain sequence together with its context. This specimen comes from a study of control samples from healthy donors and cancer patients. Germline V lookup: CDR1 MRHNA, CDR2 SNTAGT. The germline V and J ends were trimmed by 2 bases and 9 bases, with 11 bases remaining between them. The CDR3 spans 13 residues. Some clones are missing from TCRdb's copy, which holds only in-frame ones; the method was immunoSEQ multiplex PCR. The table lists roughly 170,000 clones, roughly 91% of them singletons, with about 1.5% in the top ten. The chain is built from TRBV6-4 and TRBJ1-5; no clear D. The sample taken for sequencing was blood. This sequence was found in a man between 18 and 35 years old in good health. The chain's CDR3 is CASSDGPLGPQHF. The DNA for the CDR3 is TGTGCCAGCAGTGACGGGCCCCTTGGGCCCCAGCATTTT.